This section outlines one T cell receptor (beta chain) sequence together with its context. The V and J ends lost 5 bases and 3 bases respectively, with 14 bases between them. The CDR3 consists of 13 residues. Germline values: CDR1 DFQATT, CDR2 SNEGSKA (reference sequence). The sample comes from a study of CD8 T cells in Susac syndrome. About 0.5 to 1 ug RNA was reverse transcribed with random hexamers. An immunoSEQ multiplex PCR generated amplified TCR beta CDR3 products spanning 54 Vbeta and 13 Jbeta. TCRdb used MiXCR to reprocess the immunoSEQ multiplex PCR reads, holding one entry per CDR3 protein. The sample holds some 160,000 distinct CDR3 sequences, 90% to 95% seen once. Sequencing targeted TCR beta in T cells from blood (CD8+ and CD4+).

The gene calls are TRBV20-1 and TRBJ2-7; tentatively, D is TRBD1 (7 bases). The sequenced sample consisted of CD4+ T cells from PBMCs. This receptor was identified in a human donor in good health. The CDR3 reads CSAVGQEGYEQYF. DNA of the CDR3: TGCAGTGCTGTTGGACAGGAGGGCTACGAGCAGTACTTC.